Reported below is one TCR beta chain. Its antigen is still unknown. This sample is drawn from a study of T cell responses to AZD1222 COVID-19 vaccine. Study-level findings and limits: Repertoire sampling occurred only after the peak T cell response. Nearly half of spike-specific TCRs reportedly go after variant regions that carry no mutations. The span of vaccine-associated CD4 TCRs extended across spike, with dominance at 160-218 and 743-854.

CDR1 SGHNT and CDR2 YYREEE come from the germline V gene (reference sequence). Between the trimmed V and J ends, which lost 7 bases and 15 bases, there was a span of 17 bases. The CDR3 spans 11 residues. This table comes from immunoSEQ multiplex PCR, and its TCRdb copy is limited to in-frame clones, with some not included. The sample comprises approximately 140,000 clones, roughly nine tenths of which are singletons, and roughly 9.9% rests with the top ten. Some second doses came at about 4 weeks and others at about 12 weeks; these were pooled. The V and J genes are TRBV5-4 and TRBJ2-1, with D possibly TRBD2 on 6 matching bases. The sample here was peripheral blood, taken 28 days after the second AZD1222 dose. The sequence derives from an adult who received the AZD1222 COVID-19 vaccine. As DNA, the CDR3 is TGTGCCAGCTCTTCCCAGGGACTTTGGTTCTTC. The encoded protein is CASSSQGLWFF.